The 26 T cell receptor beta chains below all came from one sample that was sequenced in a study of blood T cell repertoires in COVID-19. Sequenced by immunoSEQ multiplex PCR; TCRdb stores in-frame clones only, minus some. The sample shows about 110,000 clones, 84% of them seen only once. The sample consisted of peripheral blood. These receptors were obtained from a woman older than 75 with active or convalescent COVID-19.

The V gene is TRBV28, the J gene TRBJ1-4, with TRBD1 matching 9 bases. V lost 4 bases to trimming and J lost 8 bases; unmatched junction nucleotides: 14. There are 17 residues in the CDR3. CDR1 is MDHEN and CDR2 is SYDVKM in the germline V gene. The chain's CDR3 is CASSWQGQGAQGEKLFF. The CDR3 DNA is TGTGCCAGCAGTTGGCAGGGACAGGGAGCGCAGGGAGAAAAACTGTTTTTT.

The chain uses TRBV6-5 and TRBJ1-1, with D unclear. Germline CDR1 MNHEY, CDR2 SVGAGI. V dropped 7 bases and J dropped 4 bases, with 13 bases sitting between them. This CDR3 spans 13 amino acids. The CDR3 nucleotides read TGTGCCAGCACCTCAGTTATACGCACTGAAGCTTTCTTT. It is translated as CASTSVIRTEAFF.

The chain carries TRBV7-9 and TRBJ2-1; TRBD1 matches at 10 bases. Germline V gene data show CDR1 as SEHNR and CDR2 as FQNEAQ (reference sequence). This CDR3 comprises 14 residues. J gave up 7 bases and V 3 bases, and 3 bases lay outside the gene matches. The CDR3 region is CASSLGDRGNEQFF. In DNA, the CDR3 is TGTGCCAGCAGCTTGGGGGACAGGGGTAATGAGCAGTTCTTC.

V usage is TRBV5-4 and J usage is TRBJ1-1, with D hard to call. Germline loops: CDR1 SGHNT, CDR2 YYREEE (reference sequence). This CDR3 region has 14 residues. Trimming stripped 0 bases from V and 8 bases from J, with 14 bases between. The CDR3 DNA reads as TGTGCCAGCAGCTTGGCAGGATTAGACATCGAAGCTTTCTTT. It yields the protein CASSLAGLDIEAFF.

The J gene is TRBJ1-3, the V gene TRBV10-3; 10 nucleotides align to TRBD1. The CDR3 sequence is 14 residues long. CDR1 is ENHRY, CDR2 SYGVKD, per germline. Germline trimming cut 10 bases from V and 1 base from J; bases unmatched to any gene: 4. The CDR3 spells CATRTGGSGNTIYF. In nucleotides, the CDR3 is TGTGCCACCAGGACAGGGGGATCTGGAAACACCATATATTTT.

V is TRBV5-1 and J is TRBJ2-7; 8 bases align to TRBD1. Germline CDR1 reads SGHRS; CDR2 reads YFSETQ. Trimming removed 4 bases from V and 2 bases from J; junction bases left unmatched: 14. The CDR3 covers 17 residues. The DNA of the CDR3 is TGCGCCAGCAGCACCGGGGGCGACAGGGGTCTCACCTACGAGCAGTACTTC. It codes for CASSTGGDRGLTYEQYF.

The chain recombines TRBV11-2 with TRBJ2-1; maybe TRBD1 (6 bases). The CDR3 runs to 16 residues. V was clipped by 2 bases and J by 5 bases, with 16 bases between them. The germline V gene has CDR1 SGHAT and CDR2 FQNNGV. The CDR3, as DNA: TGTGCCAGCAGCTTACTACAGGGTACGATGGACAATGAGCAGTTCTTC. It yields the protein CASSLLQGTMDNEQFF.

The rearrangement joins TRBV19 to TRBJ1-1, with D unresolved. The length of the CDR3 is 13 residues. Trimming left V 7 bases short and J 4 bases short, with 13 bases between. Germline CDR1 is LNHDA and CDR2 is SQIVND (reference sequence). The CDR3: CASTFLGVTEAFF. The CDR3 DNA sequence: TGTGCCAGTACCTTTCTCGGAGTCACTGAAGCTTTCTTT.

The rearrangement links TRBV28 to TRBJ1-1; no clear D. Per the germline V gene, CDR1 is MDHEN and CDR2 is SYDVKM. This CDR3 has 12 amino acids. V shed 6 bases and J shed 7 bases, with 12 bases lying between them. DNA for the CDR3: TGTGCCAGCAGACGTAGGGAGTTTGAAGCTTTCTTT. It yields the protein CASRRREFEAFF.

This clone came up a few times. J is TRBJ1-2 and V is TRBV6-1; D is uncertain. CDR1 MNHNS and CDR2 SASEGT come from the germline V gene. Deletions cut 3 bases from V and 2 bases from J, with 10 bases between. The CDR3 has 14 amino acids. This CDR3 is CASSEAGGNYGYTF. As DNA, the CDR3 is TGTGCCAGCAGTGAGGCAGGTGGAAACTATGGCTACACCTTC.

The chain carries TRBV24-1 and TRBJ2-1; D possibly corresponds to TRBD2 (6 bases). Looked up from germline, CDR1 is KGHDR and CDR2 is SFDVKD. Trimming pared 2 bases from V and 9 bases from J, leaving 16 bases between. This CDR3 has 15 residues. CDR3 loop: CATSDSFTQEGEQFF. In nucleotides, the CDR3 is TGTGCCACCAGTGATTCCTTTACCCAGGAGGGTGAGCAGTTCTTC.

This clone was detected only once. The chain has TRBV7-2 and TRBJ2-7, with 8 nucleotides matching TRBD1. This CDR3 contains 15 residues. Germline V lookup: CDR1 SGHTA, CDR2 FQGNSA. V lost 3 bases and J lost 3; bases outside the gene matches: 7. CDR3 loop: CASSFRTGRGYEQYF. As DNA, the CDR3 is TGTGCCAGCAGCTTTAGGACAGGGAGAGGCTACGAGCAGTACTTC.

The chain carries TRBV7-9 and TRBJ2-2, with a weak D call TRBD2 (5 bases). The germline CDR1 and CDR2 sequences are SEHNR and FQNEAQ (reference sequence). The V gene lost 2 bases and the J gene lost 6 bases, with 16 bases spanning the gap. The length of the CDR3 is 16 residues. CDR3 coding DNA: TGTGCCAGCAGCTTATTAGCGTTGGGTTCGTCCGGGGAGCTGTTTTTT. Translated: CASSLLALGSSGELFF.

The rearrangement links TRBV5-6 to TRBJ2-5; TRBD1 matches 8 bases. V lost 4 bases and J lost 7; bases outside the gene matches: 9. Germline CDR1 reads SGHDT; CDR2 reads YYEEEE. CDR3 size: 14 residues. This CDR3 reads CASSTVTGARTQYF. The CDR3 DNA reads TGTGCCAGCAGCACAGTGACAGGGGCGAGGACCCAGTACTTC.

CDR3: CASSMPPSEKLFF. The CDR3 nucleotides read TGTGCCAGCAGCATGCCCCCGAGCGAAAAACTGTTTTTT. The chain links TRBV7-2 to TRBJ1-4; D ambiguous. From germline, CDR1 is SGHTA and CDR2 FQGNSA. The CDR3 spans 13 residues. V lost 5 bases to trimming and J lost 8 bases, with 12 bases between them.

This sequence joins TRBV6-1 and TRBJ2-1; D call uncertain. Germline V gives CDR1 MNHNS, CDR2 SASEGT. The CDR3 is 10 residues long. The V end was cut by 1 base, the J end by 15 bases, with 7 bases between. The CDR3: CASSEVIWFF. CDR3 in DNA: TGTGCCAGCAGTGAAGTAATTTGGTTCTTC.

The chain uses TRBV28 and TRBJ2-5, with 7 nucleotides matching TRBD2. The ends lost 6 bases at V and 5 bases at J; junction bases unmatched: 9. The CDR3 has 14 residues. Germline lookup yields CDR1 MDHEN and CDR2 SYDVKM. For the CDR3, the DNA is TGTGCCAGCAGCCCAAGCGGGGCCAAGGAGACCCAGTACTTC. Protein: CASSPSGAKETQYF.

The V and J genes are TRBV5-3 and TRBJ1-4; the match to TRBD1 covers 12 bases. TRBV5-3 is flagged as an ORF with uncertain function. This CDR3 has 19 amino acids. With V trimmed by 4 bases and J by 3 bases, 13 bases remained unmatched. CDR3 amino acids: CARSKSPGTGGRANEKLFF. The CDR3 DNA is TGTGCCAGAAGCAAAAGTCCCGGGACAGGGGGCCGGGCTAATGAAAAACTGTTTTTT.

The J gene is TRBJ2-1, the V gene TRBV24-1, with a weak D call TRBD1 (6 bases). The V end lost 10 bases, the J end lost 12 bases, and 15 bases lay between the germline ends. The CDR3 length is 11 residues. CDR1 KGHDR and CDR2 SFDVKD come from the germline V gene. The CDR3 DNA is TGTGCCACAGAGAGGGCAGGGGTGCAGTTCTTC. Residues: CATERAGVQFF.

The V gene is TRBV27, the J gene TRBJ2-6; unclear D gene. Trimming stripped 6 bases from V and 0 bases from J, with 6 bases between. Looked up from germline, CDR1 is MNHEY and CDR2 is SMNVEV (reference sequence). This CDR3 region has 14 residues. The CDR3 DNA is TGTGCCAGCAGGGCTTTCTCTGGGGCCAACGTCCTGACTTTC. This codes for CASRAFSGANVLTF.

The genes are TRBV5-1 and TRBJ2-3; TRBD2 matches at 9 bases. Germline CDR1 reads SGHRS; CDR2 reads YFSETQ. The CDR3 loop spans 14 amino acids. J was trimmed by 2 bases and V by 5 bases; bases with no gene match: 3. CDR3 DNA sequence: TGCGCCAGCAGTGGGACTAGCCCCACAGATACGCAGTATTTT. It encodes CASSGTSPTDTQYF.

CDR3 coding DNA: TGTGCCAGCAGTTACTTACCGGGACAGGGAAACTATGGCTACACCTTC. As protein: CASSYLPGQGNYGYTF. The chain joins TRBV6-6 to TRBJ1-2; TRBD1 matches 9 bases. The CDR3 loop spans 16 amino acids. From germline, CDR1 is MNHNY and CDR2 SVGAGI (reference sequence). After removal of 1 base from V and 2 bases from J, the junction contained 5 bases not matched to a gene.

The rearrangement joins TRBV5-4 to TRBJ2-7, with 8 bases identical to TRBD1. The V segment lost 0 bases and the J segment 7 bases; nucleotides outside the gene matches: 6. The CDR3 is 14 residues long. Germline assignment: CDR1 SGHNT and CDR2 YYREEE (reference sequence). CDR3 sequence: CASSLDQGAEEQYF. DNA for the CDR3: TGTGCCAGCAGCTTGGACCAGGGGGCTGAGGAGCAGTACTTC.

The rearrangement uses TRBV4-1 and TRBJ1-1; D not resolved. Trimming left V 1 base short and J 0 bases short, with 6 bases between. CDR3 length: 14 amino acids. Germline V gene lookup returns CDR1 MGHRA and CDR2 YSYEKL. CDR3 in DNA: TGCGCCAGCAGCCAAGGGCAGATGAACACTGAAGCTTTCTTT. Its protein is CASSQGQMNTEAFF.

This chain's CDR3 is CAISGQGGQPQHF. CDR3 nucleotides: TGTGCCATCAGTGGGCAGGGTGGTCAGCCCCAGCATTTT. The chain links TRBV10-3 to TRBJ1-5, with D perhaps matching TRBD1 (5 bases). V was clipped by 4 bases and J by 6 bases, with 10 bases between them. Germline lookup yields CDR1 ENHRY and CDR2 SYGVKD. CDR3 length: 13 residues.

This clone was seen a few times. V usage is TRBV5-1 and J usage is TRBJ1-2; TRBD1 matches at 8 bases. Germline loops: CDR1 SGHRS, CDR2 YFSETQ. The ends lost 3 bases at V and 8 bases at J; junction bases unmatched: 3. The CDR3 loop spans 12 amino acids. CDR3 region: CASSSGGAGYTF. In nucleotides, the CDR3 is TGCGCCAGCAGCTCAGGGGGCGCGGGCTACACCTTC.